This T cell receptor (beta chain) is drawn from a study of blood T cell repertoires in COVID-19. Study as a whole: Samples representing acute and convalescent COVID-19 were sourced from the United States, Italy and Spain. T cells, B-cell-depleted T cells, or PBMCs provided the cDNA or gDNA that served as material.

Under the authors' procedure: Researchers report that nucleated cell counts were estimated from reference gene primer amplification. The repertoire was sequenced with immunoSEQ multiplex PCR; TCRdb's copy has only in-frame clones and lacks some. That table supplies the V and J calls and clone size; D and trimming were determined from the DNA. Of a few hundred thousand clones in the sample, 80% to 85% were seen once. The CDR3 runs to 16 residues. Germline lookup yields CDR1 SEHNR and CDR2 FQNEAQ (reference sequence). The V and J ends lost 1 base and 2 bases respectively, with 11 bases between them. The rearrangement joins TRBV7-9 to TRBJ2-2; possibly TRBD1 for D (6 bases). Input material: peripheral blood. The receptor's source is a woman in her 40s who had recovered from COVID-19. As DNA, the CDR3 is TGTGCCAGCAGCTTAGGTGGGGGCCTCAACACCGGGGAGCTGTTTTTT. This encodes CASSLGGGLNTGELFF.